This T cell receptor beta chain was recorded in a study of response to subunit inactivated influenza vaccine. Trimming cost V 5 bases and J 3 bases; bases outside gene matches: 14. The CDR3 is 17 residues long. Germline V gene lookup returns CDR1 SEHNR and CDR2 FQNEAQ (reference sequence). General observations from the study: Seasonal influenza vaccination, on each occasion, was suggested by the authors to recruit few new T cells.

Note on this clonotype: Its cognate antigen is unknown.

TCRdb ran MiXCR on the RT-PCR reads and lists one entry per CDR3 protein. The repertoire holds 700,000 to 900,000 distinct CDR3 sequences, 21% seen once, with roughly a tenth in the top ten. This chain links TRBV7-9 with TRBJ2-3; 7 nucleotides match TRBD2. The source was PBMCs from blood, collected 5 days after vaccination. The clonotype originates from a man aged 50-60 years who received an inactivated influenza vaccine. CDR3 in DNA: TGTGCCAGCAGCCGTCCAACGGGCGGGAGAGGGACAGATACGCAGTATTTT. Encoded protein: CASSRPTGGRGTDTQYF.